This TCR beta chain appears in the sequencing data of a study of CD8+CD57+ T cells in acquired aplastic anemia. General study findings and limits: No significant difference in CD8+ Simpson's diversity was found between patients and controls.

About this clonotype: Its antigen is unidentified.

Germline assignment: CDR1 SGHDT and CDR2 YYEEEE. The CDR3 spans 15 residues. V gave up 0 bases and J gave up 4 bases; unmatched junction bases: 3. TCR beta VDJ combinations and CDR3 sequences were profiled from genomic DNA. TCRdb redid the calling of the reads with MiXCR, one entry per CDR3 protein. This table holds about 150,000 distinct CDR3 sequences, 40% to 60% found once. By flow cytometry, patients selected for sequencing had shown an expansion of CD8+CD57+ cells. This clonotype was obtained from a human donor with aplastic anemia. What was sequenced was sorted CD4+, CD8+, or CD8+CD57+ T cells (not recorded which) from PBMCs. The chain employs TRBV5-6 and TRBJ2-1; 8 bases are a match to TRBD2. The CDR3, as DNA: TGTGCCAGCAGCTTGGGACTAGCGCTGTACAATGAGCAGTTCTTC. Encoded protein: CASSLGLALYNEQFF.